These 19 T cell receptor beta chains originate from one sample sequenced in a study of PD-1 blockade in mismatch repair-deficient tumors. Clones were read by immunoSEQ multiplex PCR, and TCRdb kept only the in-frame ones, dropping some. Here the sample spans 10,000 or so clones, 75% to 95% being singletons. These receptors are not linked to any known antigen. Indicated time point: 10-day in vitro stimulation with candidate neoantigen peptide 3. The sequencing here drew on cells cultured in vitro, taken from a patient treated with pembrolizumab. Receptors were obtained from an adult with mismatch repair-deficient cancer.

V is TRBV9 and J is TRBJ2-7; unclear D gene. V was shortened by 5 bases and J by 6 bases, with 15 bases between the two germline ends. Germline V gives CDR1 SGDLS, CDR2 YYNGEE. The CDR3 is 13 residues long. CDR3 sequence: CASSPPLVGEQYF. Written as DNA, the CDR3 is TGTGCCAGCAGTCCTCCCCTGGTTGGCGAGCAGTACTTC.

The chain employs TRBV7-9 and TRBJ2-7; D perhaps matches TRBD1 (5 bases). The CDR3 is 14 amino acids. The germline V gene encodes CDR1 SEHNR and CDR2 FQNEAQ (reference sequence). V was cut by 2 bases and J by 5 bases, with 13 bases left in between. This chain's CDR3 is CASSLSYRGDEQYF. CDR3 DNA: TGTGCCAGCAGCTTATCATATAGGGGCGACGAGCAGTACTTC.

The V gene is TRBV7-2, the J gene TRBJ2-7; D gene uncertain. The V gene lost 1 base and the J gene lost 3 bases, with 10 bases spanning the gap. Germline V gene data show CDR1 as SGHTA and CDR2 as FQGNSA. The CDR3 sequence is 14 residues long. CDR3 residues: CASSLGQSIYEQYF. CDR3 bases: TGTGCCAGCAGCTTAGGGCAGAGCATCTACGAGCAGTACTTC.

The V and J genes are TRBV5-1 and TRBJ2-5; possibly TRBD2 for D (5 bases). In germline, CDR1 is SGHRS, CDR2 YFSETQ. This CDR3 is built from 14 residues. V was cut by 5 bases and J by 0 bases, with 11 bases left in between. CDR3 sequence: CASRPEEYQETQYF. The CDR3 DNA is TGCGCCAGCAGGCCGGAGGAGTACCAAGAGACCCAGTACTTC.

This rearrangement joins TRBV10-1 to TRBJ2-2, with 8 positions matching TRBD1. V lost 11 bases to trimming and J lost 3 bases; unmatched junction nucleotides: 11. The CDR3 is made up of 15 amino acids. Germline V gene data show CDR1 as WNHNN and CDR2 as SYGVQD (reference sequence). CDR3 coding DNA: TGCGCCCTCCCCGAAAACAGGGGGGACACCGGGGAGCTGTTTTTT. It specifies CALPENRGDTGELFF.

The sample holds one count of this clone. The V and J genes are TRBV11-2 and TRBJ2-1, with TRBD2 matching 7 bases. CDR1 SGHAT and CDR2 FQNNGV come from the germline V gene. This CDR3 has 18 amino acids. V shed 0 bases, J shed 2 bases, and the junction held 10 bases outside the gene matches. The CDR3 reads CASSLEDLGAGPYNEQFF. For the CDR3, the DNA is TGTGCCAGCAGCTTAGAAGATTTGGGAGCGGGGCCCTACAATGAGCAGTTCTTC.

The V and J genes are TRBV7-9 and TRBJ2-3; D remains unclear. The V and J ends lost 1 base and 2 bases respectively, with 16 bases between them. Germline V gene data show CDR1 as SEHNR and CDR2 as FQNEAQ (reference sequence). CDR3 length: 17 amino acids. The CDR3 DNA is TGTGCCAGCAGCTTAGATGACGCTGGGGTATTCACAGATACGCAGTATTTT. Its translation: CASSLDDAGVFTDTQYF.

This chain connects TRBV6-4 to TRBJ1-6; no firm D call. The CDR3 is 15 amino acids. CDR1 and CDR2 from the germline V gene are MRHNA and SNTAGT. Trimming pared 0 bases from V and 7 bases from J, leaving 10 bases between. CDR3 in DNA: TGTGCCAGCAGTGACTCAGGTATTAGAAATTCACCCCTCCACTTT. Residues: CASSDSGIRNSPLHF.

This chain links TRBV9 with TRBJ2-6, with D hard to call. The V and J ends lost 4 bases and 4 bases respectively, with 6 bases between them. CDR1 SGDLS and CDR2 YYNGEE come from the germline V gene. The CDR3 length is 13 residues. The CDR3 DNA reads as TGTGCCAGCAGCCTCATAGGGGCCAACGTCCTGACTTTC. Translation gives CASSLIGANVLTF.

The CDR3 here is CASSWGTGTNQPQHF. CDR3 nucleotides: TGTGCCAGCAGCTGGGGGACGGGAACGAATCAGCCCCAGCATTTT. The chain recombines TRBV5-6 with TRBJ1-5; tentative D call: TRBD1 (5 bases). Germline CDR1 is SGHDT and CDR2 is YYEEEE. The CDR3 covers 15 residues. V lost 3 bases and J 4 bases, leaving 14 bases between the germline ends. The full variable domain, completed using reference TRBV5-6 and TRBJ1-5, is DAGVTQSPTHLIKTRGQQVTLRCSPKSGHDTVSWYQQALGQGPQFIFQYYEEEERQRGNFPDRFSGHQFPNYSSELNVNALLLGDSALYLCASSWGTGTNQPQHFGDGTRLSIL.

This rearrangement joins TRBV6-1 to TRBJ2-3; TRBD1 matches at 8 bases. V shed 3 bases and J 6 bases; nucleotides not matched to a gene: 5. The germline V gene has CDR1 MNHNS and CDR2 SASEGT. This CDR3 is built from 14 residues. The CDR3 reads CASSDFQGADTQYF. In DNA form, the CDR3 reads TGTGCCAGCAGTGATTTCCAGGGGGCGGATACGCAGTATTTT.

The chain carries TRBV28 and TRBJ2-3, with D perhaps matching TRBD1 or TRBD2 (5 bases each). This CDR3 contains 16 residues. The germline V and J ends were trimmed by 1 base and 2 bases, with 13 bases remaining between them. Looked up from germline, CDR1 is MDHEN and CDR2 is SYDVKM. This CDR3 reads CASSLSVGVTTDTQYF. CDR3 in DNA: TGTGCCAGCAGTTTATCTGTGGGGGTAACCACAGATACGCAGTATTTT.

A single count supports this clone. The rearrangement links TRBV7-9 to TRBJ2-7, with 9 bases that match TRBD2. The CDR3 runs to 15 residues. J lost 5 bases, V lost 2 bases, and 7 bases had no gene match. Germline-derived CDR1 and CDR2 are SEHNR and FQNEAQ (reference sequence). The CDR3 DNA follows: TGTGCCAGCAGCTTAATAAGCGGGAGGATCCACGAGCAGTACTTC. Translation: CASSLISGRIHEQYF. Full variable domain (missing parts from reference TRBV7-9 and TRBJ2-7): DTGVSQNPRHKITKRGQNVTFRCDPISEHNRLYWYRQTLGQGPEFLTYFQNEAQLEKSRLLSDRFSAERPKGSFSTLEIQRTEQGDSAMYLCASSLISGRIHEQYFGPGTRLTVT.

The J gene is TRBJ2-3, the V gene TRBV27, with 10 nucleotides matching TRBD2. The CDR3 loop spans 16 amino acids. The V gene's germline CDR1 is MNHEY and CDR2 SMNVEV (reference sequence). With 2 bases clipped from V and 0 bases from J, the junction kept 2 bases outside the gene matches. The chain's CDR3 is CASSLLAGASTDTQYF. DNA for the CDR3: TGTGCCAGCAGTTTACTAGCGGGAGCTAGCACAGATACGCAGTATTTT.

This clone was picked up a small number of times. The chain links TRBV4-2 to TRBJ2-7, with D perhaps TRBD2 (6 bases). Germline assignment: CDR1 LGHNA and CDR2 YNFKEQ. The V end was cut by 5 bases, the J end by 0 bases, with 17 bases between. This CDR3 has 16 residues. CDR3 region: CASSSRAGRGSYEQYF. The CDR3 DNA sequence: TGTGCCAGCAGCTCTCGGGCCGGGAGAGGCTCCTACGAGCAGTACTTC.

V usage is TRBV11-2 and J usage is TRBJ2-1; D is uncertain. This CDR3 region has 13 residues. V was trimmed by 4 bases and J by 5 bases, leaving 9 bases between them. Looked up from germline, CDR1 is SGHAT and CDR2 is FQNNGV. CDR3 amino acids: CASSSGTHNEQFF. The CDR3 DNA reads TGTGCCAGCAGCTCAGGAACGCACAATGAGCAGTTCTTC. The whole variable domain, filled in from reference TRBV11-2 and TRBJ2-1, reads EAGVAQSPRYKIIEKRQSVAFWCNPISGHATLYWYQQILGQGPKLLIQFQNNGVVDDSQLPKDRFSAERLKGVDSTLKIQPAKLEDSAVYLCASSSGTHNEQFFGPGTRLTVL.

This clone was observed once. The chain recombines TRBV2 with TRBJ2-7; TRBD2 matches at 7 bases. The V and J ends lost 6 bases and 6 bases, in that order; junction bases with no gene match: 14. This CDR3 is 15 amino acids long. The V gene's germline CDR1 is SNHLY and CDR2 FYNNEI. The CDR3 DNA sequence: TGTGCCAGCAGACAACTTCAGAGCGGGATGAGCGAGCAGTACTTC. Translating it yields CASRQLQSGMSEQYF.

This rearrangement joins TRBV13 to TRBJ1-2, with a possible D match to TRBD1 (5 bases). The germline V gene has CDR1 PRHDT and CDR2 FYEKMQ (reference sequence). CDR3 length: 13 residues. Trimming took off 3 bases at V and 3 bases at J, with 8 bases between the two ends. The CDR3 region has the DNA TGTGCCAGCAGCTTCGGGACGGACTATGGCTACACCTTC. Encoded protein: CASSFGTDYGYTF.

CDR3 region: CASSVGQGKSYTQYF. For the CDR3, the DNA is TGTGCCAGCAGTGTGGGTCAGGGGAAATCCTATACGCAGTATTTT. This chain connects TRBV7-9 to TRBJ2-3, with D possibly matching TRBD1 (6 bases). Trimming took off 6 bases at V and 7 bases at J, with 20 bases between the two ends. Germline V gene lookup returns CDR1 SEHNR and CDR2 FQNEAQ (reference sequence). This CDR3 contains 15 residues.